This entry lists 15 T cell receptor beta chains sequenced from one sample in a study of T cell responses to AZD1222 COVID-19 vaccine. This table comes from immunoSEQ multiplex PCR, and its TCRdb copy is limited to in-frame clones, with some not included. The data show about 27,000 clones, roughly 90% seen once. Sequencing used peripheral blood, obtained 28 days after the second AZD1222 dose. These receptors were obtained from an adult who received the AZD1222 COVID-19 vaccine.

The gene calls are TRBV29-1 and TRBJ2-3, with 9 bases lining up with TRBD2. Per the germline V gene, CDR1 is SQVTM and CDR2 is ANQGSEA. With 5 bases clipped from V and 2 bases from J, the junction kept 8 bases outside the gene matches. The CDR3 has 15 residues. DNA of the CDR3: TGCAGCGTTCGACCGACTAGCGGTTACACAGATACGCAGTATTTT. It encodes CSVRPTSGYTDTQYF.

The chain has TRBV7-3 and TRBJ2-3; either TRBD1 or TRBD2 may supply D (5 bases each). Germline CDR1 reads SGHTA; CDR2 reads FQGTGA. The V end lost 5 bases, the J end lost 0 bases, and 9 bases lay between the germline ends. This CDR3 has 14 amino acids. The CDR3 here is CASSTGPSTDTQYF. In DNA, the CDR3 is TGTGCCAGCAGCACGGGACCTAGCACAGATACGCAGTATTTT.

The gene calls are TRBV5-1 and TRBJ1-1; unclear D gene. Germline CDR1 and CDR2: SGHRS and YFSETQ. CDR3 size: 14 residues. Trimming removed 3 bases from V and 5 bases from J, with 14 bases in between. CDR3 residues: CASSSDRGGTEAFF. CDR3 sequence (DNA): TGCGCCAGCAGCTCCGATCGAGGTGGTACTGAAGCTTTCTTT.

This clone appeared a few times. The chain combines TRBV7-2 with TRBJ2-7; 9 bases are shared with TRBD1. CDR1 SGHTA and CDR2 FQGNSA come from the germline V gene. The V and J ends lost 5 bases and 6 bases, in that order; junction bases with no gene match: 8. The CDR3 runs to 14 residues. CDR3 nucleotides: TGTGCCAGCAGCACCAACAGGGGGCAGAGCGAGCAGTACTTC. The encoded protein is CASSTNRGQSEQYF.

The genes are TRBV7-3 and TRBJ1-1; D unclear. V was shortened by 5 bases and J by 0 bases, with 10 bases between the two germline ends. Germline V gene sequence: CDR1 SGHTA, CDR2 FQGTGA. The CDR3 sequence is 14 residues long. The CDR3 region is CASSPTSLNTEAFF. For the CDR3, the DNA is TGTGCCAGCAGCCCAACGTCCTTGAACACTGAAGCTTTCTTT.

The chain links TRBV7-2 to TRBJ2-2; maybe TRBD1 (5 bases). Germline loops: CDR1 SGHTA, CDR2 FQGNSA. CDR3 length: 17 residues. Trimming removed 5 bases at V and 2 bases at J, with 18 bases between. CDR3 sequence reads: CASSQPQGTLNTGELFF. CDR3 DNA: TGTGCCAGCAGCCAACCCCAGGGAACCCTAAACACCGGGGAGCTGTTTTTT.

CDR3 bases: TGTGCCAGCAGCTCTATGACTAGCGGGAGACCCTACGAGCAGTACTTC. This encodes CASSSMTSGRPYEQYF. The chain joins TRBV5-4 to TRBJ2-7; 12 nucleotides line up with TRBD2. CDR3 size: 16 residues. Per germline, CDR1 SGHNT and CDR2 YYREEE (reference sequence). Germline trimming cut 3 bases from V and 2 bases from J; bases unmatched to any gene: 6. Full variable domain (remainder filled in from reference TRBV5-4 and TRBJ2-7): ETGVTQSPTHLIKTRGQQVTLRCSSQSGHNTVSWYQQALGQGPQFIFQYYREEENGRGNFPPRFSGLQFPNYSSELNVNALELDDSALYLCASSSMTSGRPYEQYFGPGTRLTVT.

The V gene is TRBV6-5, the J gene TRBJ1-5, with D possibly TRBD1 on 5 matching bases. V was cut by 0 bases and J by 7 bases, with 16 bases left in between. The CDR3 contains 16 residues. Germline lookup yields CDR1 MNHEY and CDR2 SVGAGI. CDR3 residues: CASSYSWSRELQPQHF. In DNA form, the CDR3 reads TGTGCCAGCAGTTACTCTTGGTCCAGGGAGCTGCAGCCCCAGCATTTT.

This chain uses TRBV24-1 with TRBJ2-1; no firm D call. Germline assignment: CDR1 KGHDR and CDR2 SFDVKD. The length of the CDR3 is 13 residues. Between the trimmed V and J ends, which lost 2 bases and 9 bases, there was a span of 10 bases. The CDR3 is CATSDSRRREQFF. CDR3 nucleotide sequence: TGTGCCACCAGTGATTCTCGACGCCGTGAGCAGTTCTTC.

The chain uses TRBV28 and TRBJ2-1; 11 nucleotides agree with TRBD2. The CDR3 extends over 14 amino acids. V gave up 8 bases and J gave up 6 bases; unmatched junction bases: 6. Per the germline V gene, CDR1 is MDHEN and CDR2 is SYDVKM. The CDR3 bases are TGTGCCAGCGGAACGACTAGCGGGGTCAATGAGCAGTTCTTC. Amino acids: CASGTTSGVNEQFF.

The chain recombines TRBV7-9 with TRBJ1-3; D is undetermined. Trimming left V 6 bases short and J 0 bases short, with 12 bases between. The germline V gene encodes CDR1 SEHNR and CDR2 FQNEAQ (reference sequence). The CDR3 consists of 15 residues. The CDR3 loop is CASSRPGLSGNTIYF. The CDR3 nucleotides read TGTGCCAGCAGTAGGCCGGGCCTCTCTGGAAACACCATATATTTT.

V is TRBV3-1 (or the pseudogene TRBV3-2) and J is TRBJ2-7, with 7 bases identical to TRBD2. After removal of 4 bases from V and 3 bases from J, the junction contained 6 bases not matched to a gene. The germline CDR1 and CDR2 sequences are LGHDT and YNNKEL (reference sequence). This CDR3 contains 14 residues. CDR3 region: CASSPSRTSYEQYF. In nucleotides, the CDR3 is TGTGCCAGCAGCCCCTCCCGGACTAGCTACGAGCAGTACTTC.

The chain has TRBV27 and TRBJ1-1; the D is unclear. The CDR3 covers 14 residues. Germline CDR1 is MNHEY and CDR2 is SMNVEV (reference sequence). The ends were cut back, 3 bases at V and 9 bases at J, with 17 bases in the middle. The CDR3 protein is CASSFSYSPGQAFF. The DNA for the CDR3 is TGTGCCAGCAGTTTCTCATACAGCCCCGGGCAAGCTTTCTTT.

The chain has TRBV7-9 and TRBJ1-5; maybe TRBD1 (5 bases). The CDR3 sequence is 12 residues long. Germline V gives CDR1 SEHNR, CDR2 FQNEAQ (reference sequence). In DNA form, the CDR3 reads TGTGCGGGGGGGAAAGACGATCAGCCCCAGCATTTT. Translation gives CAGGKDDQPQHF.

CDR3 DNA sequence: TGCGCCAGCAGGCTCGTCCAGAACACTGAAGCTTTCTTT. It yields the protein CASRLVQNTEAFF. This chain uses TRBV5-1 with TRBJ1-1, with D uncertain. V was pared by 5 bases and J by 1 base, with 9 bases between. Germline V gene data show CDR1 as SGHRS and CDR2 as YFSETQ. CDR3 length: 13 residues.